These 5 T cell receptor beta chains share one sample of origin, sequenced in a study of CD8+CD57+ T cells in acquired aplastic anemia (dated by TCRdb to 2017 to 2018). Flow cytometry had shown CD8+CD57+ cell expansion in the patients selected for sequencing. Sequencing took place on an Illumina HiSeq 2000. Genomic DNA served as template for TCR beta VDJ combination and CDR3 sequence profiling. TCRdb itself trimmed the public reads at Q25 with fastp, ran MiXCR and retained productive beta chains. Entries that share a CDR3 protein sequence are merged under the most common genes and DNA. The table for this sample lists around 430,000 distinct CDR3 sequences; under 40% of them were counted only once. Less than 1% of the sample goes to the ten largest clones. The sample taken for sequencing was sorted CD4+, CD8+, or CD8+CD57+ T cells (not recorded which) from PBMCs. These receptors were collected from a human donor with aplastic anemia.

The V gene is TRBV7-9, the J gene TRBJ1-5; possibly TRBD1 for D (5 bases). V dropped 6 bases and J dropped 7 bases, with 13 bases sitting between them. Germline-derived CDR1 and CDR2 are SEHNR and FQNEAQ (reference sequence). This CDR3 is built from 13 residues. Here the CDR3 DNA reads TGTGCCAGCAGACGGGACCCGGGGCAGCCCCAGCATTTT. This codes for CASRRDPGQPQHF.

This clonotype was observed many times. V is TRBV4-1 and J is TRBJ2-7; 13 bases map to TRBD2. Germline lookup yields CDR1 MGHRA and CDR2 YSYEKL. The J segment lost 7 bases and the V segment lost 1 base, leaving 7 bases of the junction unmatched. The CDR3 is made up of 16 amino acids. CDR3 nucleotide sequence: TGCGCCAGCAGCCAAGGACTAGCGGGGGGTCTAGGGGAGCAGTACTTC. Residues: CASSQGLAGGLGEQYF.

This rearrangement joins TRBV11-2 to TRBJ2-3, with 8 bases that match TRBD2. The V and J ends lost 4 bases and 4 bases, in that order; junction bases with no gene match: 16. The CDR3 has 18 residues. Germline CDR1 and CDR2: SGHAT and FQNNGV. The CDR3 is CASSYRPSLAGMPDTQYF. CDR3 DNA sequence: TGTGCCAGCAGCTACCGCCCGTCATTAGCGGGAATGCCAGATACGCAGTATTTT.

This clonotype has more than one count but fewer than ten. The gene calls are TRBV7-2 and TRBJ1-1; TRBD1 is a possible D gene (5 bases). This CDR3 is built from 13 residues. The V end was cut by 5 bases, the J end by 4 bases, with 11 bases between. The germline gives CDR1 SGHTA, CDR2 FQGNSA. The CDR3 DNA reads as TGTGCCAGCAGCCGTGGGACGGTCACTGAAGCTTTCTTT. It codes for CASSRGTVTEAFF.

The chain carries TRBV9 and TRBJ2-5, with TRBD2 as a possible D gene (5 bases). Trimming shortened V by 4 bases and J by 3 bases, and 10 bases separated the two germline ends. CDR1 and CDR2 from the germline V gene are SGDLS and YYNGEE. The CDR3 is 13 amino acids. This chain's CDR3 is CASSRMREETQYF. Here the CDR3 DNA reads TGTGCCAGCAGCCGCATGCGGGAAGAGACCCAGTACTTC.